This T cell receptor (beta chain) was sequenced during a study of T cell changes during pregnancy in multiple sclerosis. TCRdb's copy holds only in-frame clones and misses some; the assay was immunoSEQ multiplex PCR. The sample has around 57,000 clones, 91% seen once. The origin of this receptor is a female donor in good health, enrolled as a control in a pregnancy study. Material: peripheral blood, obtained in the third trimester of pregnancy.

CDR3 loop: CATSRTGLRYEQYF. As DNA, the CDR3 is TGTGCCACCAGCAGAACAGGGTTGAGGTACGAGCAGTACTTC. The chain couples TRBV15 to TRBJ2-7; a possible D gene is TRBD1 (6 bases). CDR3 length: 14 amino acids. Germline values: CDR1 LNHNV, CDR2 YYDKDF (reference sequence). V shed 2 bases and J shed 4 bases, with 12 bases lying between them.